This entry concerns a single T cell receptor beta chain. The data stem from a study of T cell responses to AZD1222 COVID-19 vaccine. Generated by immunoSEQ multiplex PCR, the TCRdb table keeps only in-frame clones and is missing some. The sample has roughly 98,000 clones, roughly nine tenths seen once. V lost 3 bases, J lost 3 bases, and 11 bases lay in between. The CDR3 is 15 residues long. CDR1 and CDR2 (germline): SGHVS, FNYEAQ. The sequence was obtained from an adult in good health. The gene calls are TRBV7-6 and TRBJ2-2, with D uncertain. Sequencing was performed on peripheral blood, taken on day 0 of AZD1222 vaccination. The CDR3 DNA reads TGTGCCAGCAGCTTGTCGCTGGGGTACACCGGGGAGCTGTTTTTT. This sequence encodes CASSLSLGYTGELFF.